The clone carrying this TCR beta chain occurred a few times. The antigen is unknown. CDR1 MNHNS and CDR2 SASEGT come from the germline V gene. The length of the CDR3 is 12 residues. The V end lost 8 bases, the J end lost 8 bases, and 10 bases lay between the germline ends. The data derive from a study of post-analysis software for immune sequencing data. Study findings and constraints: Roughly 5 TRBV segments occurring more often in patients than controls included TRBV5-6, TRBV5-1 and TRBV20-1.

Prepared TCR beta cDNA libraries contained unique molecular identifiers. TCRdb fed the PCR reads into MiXCR, producing one record per CDR3 protein. The sample shows 800,000 to 950,000 distinct CDR3 sequences, approximately 57% of them seen only once. The sequencing sample was made of blood. The TCR was taken from a girl aged 5-17 years with multiple sclerosis. The rearrangement links TRBV6-1 to TRBJ1-6; D unresolved. The DNA for the CDR3 is TGTGCCAGCGCGAGTGATTATTCACCCCTCCACTTT. It encodes CASASDYSPLHF.